Given below is one T cell receptor beta chain in context. The data originate from a study of T-cell reconstitution after alpha-beta-depleted transplantation in children. The CDR3 sequence is 17 residues long. In germline, CDR1 is SEHNR, CDR2 FQNEAQ (reference sequence). Trimming took 5 bases from V and 6 from J; bases not matched to a gene: 10. TCRbeta library preparation incorporated unique molecular identifiers. In TCRdb, the PCR reads were re-called with MiXCR into one record per CDR3 protein. The profile covers about 91,000 distinct CDR3 sequences, with approximately 8.4% appearing a single time and 6.9% taken by the ten largest.

This sequence joins TRBV7-9 and TRBJ2-1; TRBD2 aligns across 13 bases. The TCR comes from a human donor who donated a stem cell graft to a child with congenital amegakaryocytic thrombocytopenia. Sample: PBMCs from the stem cell graft donor, taken from the stem cell graft. CDR3 sequence: CASSPAPGLAGANEQFF. The CDR3 DNA reads TGTGCCAGCAGCCCCGCGCCCGGACTAGCGGGGGCCAATGAGCAGTTCTTC.